This is a list of T cell receptor beta chains from one sample in a study of PD-1 blockade in classical Hodgkin lymphoma. Repertoires were generated with immunoSEQ multiplex PCR, while TCRdb's copy carries only in-frame clones and drops some. This table holds 100,000 or so clones, around 88% found once. The sequencing here drew on peripheral blood mononuclear cells (PBMCs), taken before the second cycle of nivolumab. All receptors come from a human donor with classical Hodgkin lymphoma. The CDR3 runs from the conserved cysteine through the conserved F or W. Fields, in order: CDR3 protein, V gene, D gene. The D gene is left open where the match is weak.

CDR3 protein: CASSLLPSQETQYF; V gene: TRBV14; D gene: -
CDR3 protein: CASTSPTHRDSYEQYF; V gene: TRBV7-9; D gene: TRBD1
CDR3 protein: CASSQTVTSSYEQYF; V gene: TRBV4-2; D gene: -
CDR3 protein: CASSPYSVTGELFF; V gene: TRBV7-3; D gene: -
CDR3 protein: CASSSGLGHYEQYF; V gene: TRBV5-8; D gene: -
CDR3 protein: CASSPTDRQFWNYGYTF; V gene: TRBV5-1; D gene: TRBD1
CDR3 protein: CASSLGAGQETQYF; V gene: TRBV7-8; D gene: TRBD2
CDR3 protein: CASGIWTGVGSQPQHF; V gene: TRBV12-5; D gene: TRBD1
CDR3 protein: CASSLRAPSSGANVLTF; V gene: TRBV7-3; D gene: -
CDR3 protein: CASSMLVSGNTIYF; V gene: TRBV19; D gene: -
CDR3 protein: CASRTDLNTEAFF; V gene: TRBV6-6; D gene: -
CDR3 protein: CASSLLRLQADRPAFF; V gene: TRBV23-1; D gene: -
CDR3 protein: CASSVEVQETQYF; V gene: TRBV9; D gene: -
CDR3 protein: CASGTASGNTIYF; V gene: TRBV6-6; D gene: -
CDR3 protein: CASSMWTDGTNYGYTF; V gene: TRBV19; D gene: -
CDR3 protein: CASSKIRDSSYEQYF; V gene: TRBV6-5; D gene: TRBD1
CDR3 protein: CASRRGQSNTEAFF; V gene: TRBV6-1; D gene: -
CDR3 protein: CAWSDGPRGTEAFF; V gene: TRBV30; D gene: -
CDR3 protein: CASRPTGNYGYTF; V gene: TRBV5-4; D gene: TRBD1
CDR3 protein: CASTMGGPQAGANVLTF; V gene: TRBV28; D gene: -
CDR3 protein: CASSPGGYSGANVLTF; V gene: TRBV18; D gene: TRBD2
CDR3 protein: CAWRTGFNYGYTF; V gene: TRBV30; D gene: -
CDR3 protein: CASNSPSGAREEQFF; V gene: TRBV19; D gene: TRBD2
CDR3 protein: CASSLTGTKETQYF; V gene: TRBV5-4; D gene: TRBD2
CDR3 protein: CASSGTGGGHEKLFF; V gene: TRBV5-1; D gene: TRBD1
CDR3 protein: CASSSSMTPNEKLFF; V gene: TRBV7-2; D gene: -